This T cell receptor beta chain is drawn from a study of regulatory T cells in long-lasting Graves disease. This clonotype was counted ten times or more. The antigen is undetermined. TCR beta libraries were built with iRepertoire HTBI primers and Arm-PCR of CDR3 regions. Methods used by the authors: Samples revealed approximately 67 TRBV and 15 or so TRBJ segments. TCRdb used MiXCR to reprocess the multiplex PCR reads, holding one entry per CDR3 protein. These V and J calls are TCRdb output, not the study's own analysis. Of hundreds of thousands of distinct CDR3 sequences in the sample, about 17% are singletons; the top ten hold about 10%. Study results and caveats: Authors noted too few samples as a limitation.

The CDR3 length is 14 residues. The V end lost 1 base, the J end lost 4 bases, and 11 bases lay between the germline ends. Germline CDR1 and CDR2: SGHTA and FQGNSA. Time point given: newly diagnosed GD, antithyroid drugs for less than 3 months. Making the TCR library involved RNA that had been extracted from PBMCs. In addition, the sample was reused for a study of T cells in Graves' hyperthyroidism and ophthalmopathy. From that study: HTBI primers drove first-round RT-PCR of the TCR CDR3.

The sample here was peripheral blood mononuclear cells (PBMCs), taken at new diagnosis, from a patient treated with antithyroid drugs. V is TRBV7-2 and J is TRBJ2-7; TRBD1 is a possible D gene (6 bases). The sequence derives from a woman in her thirties with Graves disease. For the CDR3, the DNA is TGTGCCAGCAGCTTAGGGGGACAAGCGTACGAGCAGTACTTC. It is translated as CASSLGGQAYEQYF.